The 23 T cell receptor beta chains below come from one sample, sequenced in a study of CD8 T cells in ankylosing spondylitis. Points from the study as a whole: Characteristic of ankylosing spondylitis blood, it appeared, was a TCR beta motif comprising eight highly homologous variants.

No antigens are known for them. MiXCR, run by TCRdb on the 5' RACE reads, gives a single entry per CDR3 protein. Of just under 550,000 distinct CDR3 sequences listed, roughly 13% are singletons. Source material: blood, either unsorted or a sorted T cell fraction (not recorded which). The receptors were gathered from a male donor with ankylosing spondylitis.

This clonotype was observed a handful of times. The chain has TRBV5-4 and TRBJ2-3; maybe TRBD2 (5 bases). This CDR3 spans 15 amino acids. The V end lost 4 bases, the J end lost 0 bases, and 12 bases lay between the germline ends. Germline V gene sequence: CDR1 SGHNT, CDR2 YYREEE (reference sequence). CDR3 residues: CASSPSWTSTDTQYF. Written as DNA, the CDR3 is TGTGCCAGCAGCCCCTCTTGGACTAGCACAGATACGCAGTATTTT.

The V call is TRBV20-1, the J call TRBJ2-5; TRBD2 is a possible D gene (5 bases). V lost 7 bases and J lost 5, with 17 bases in between. In germline, CDR1 is DFQATT, CDR2 SNEGSKA (reference sequence). This CDR3 region has 13 residues. CDR3 protein: CSGLSDLPETQYF. The CDR3 nucleotides read TGCAGTGGACTTAGCGACCTCCCGGAGACCCAGTACTTC.

This clonotype was seen a handful of times. V gene TRBV5-1 combines with J gene TRBJ2-3, with 14 positions matching TRBD2. The CDR3 sequence is 17 residues long. Germline CDR1 and CDR2: SGHRS and YFSETQ. V shed 3 bases, J shed 4 bases, and the junction held 7 bases outside the gene matches. The CDR3: CASSSKGLAGASDTQYF. For the CDR3, the DNA is TGCGCCAGCAGCTCAAAGGGACTAGCGGGAGCCTCAGATACGCAGTATTTT.

A few counts support this clonotype. This sequence joins TRBV6-2 or TRBV6-3 and TRBJ2-5; perhaps TRBD2 as D (5 bases). The CDR3 sequence is 13 residues long. CDR1 is MNHEY and CDR2 is SVGEGT in the germline V gene. V lost 6 bases, J lost 5 bases, and 13 bases lay in between. The DNA of the CDR3 is TGTGCCAGCAGCCGGGGATCATTGGAGACCCAGTACTTC. It yields the protein CASSRGSLETQYF.

V usage is TRBV7-8 and J usage is TRBJ2-5; 10 bases fit TRBD2. The germline CDR1 and CDR2 sequences are SGHVS and FQNEAQ. V was pared by 4 bases and J by 5 bases, with 4 bases of the junction left unmatched. The CDR3 is 14 residues long. DNA of the CDR3: TGTGCCAGCAGCTCCACTAGCGGGATTGAGACCCAGTACTTC. Residues: CASSSTSGIETQYF.

This clonotype has ten or more counts. V and J are TRBV5-1 and TRBJ2-2; perhaps TRBD1 as D (5 bases). V was clipped by 0 bases and J by 4 bases, with 10 bases between them. This CDR3 has 15 residues. Germline CDR1 is SGHRS and CDR2 is YFSETQ. The DNA of the CDR3 is TGCGCCAGCAGCTTGGCAGGGTTGAGCACCGGGGAGCTGTTTTTT. Protein sequence: CASSLAGLSTGELFF.

This clonotype turned up a few times. The chain is built from TRBV5-1 and TRBJ2-2, with no clear D. Deletions cut 1 base from V and 2 bases from J, with 9 bases between. The CDR3 length is 15 residues. From germline, CDR1 is SGHRS and CDR2 YFSETQ. CDR3 coding DNA: TGCGCCAGCAGCTTGTACCGGCGAAACACCGGGGAGCTGTTTTTT. It codes for CASSLYRRNTGELFF.

The chain joins TRBV27 to TRBJ1-5; D is perhaps TRBD1 (6 bases). The V end was cut by 3 bases, the J end by 2 bases, with 14 bases between. The CDR3 extends over 16 amino acids. Per germline, CDR1 MNHEY and CDR2 SMNVEV (reference sequence). The chain's CDR3 is CASSFHDPGGNQPQHF. As DNA, the CDR3 is TGTGCCAGCAGTTTTCATGACCCAGGGGGCAATCAGCCCCAGCATTTT.

This clonotype turned up a few times. The rearrangement joins TRBV6-2 or TRBV6-3 to TRBJ2-2, with 9 bases lining up with TRBD2. Losses at the gene ends were 6 bases for V and 3 bases for J; bases not matched to a gene: 11. Germline V gene sequence: CDR1 MNHEY, CDR2 SVGEGT. The CDR3 is 17 amino acids. CDR3 in amino acids: CASSDLAGGPHTGELFF. The DNA for the CDR3 is TGTGCCAGCAGCGACCTGGCGGGAGGGCCTCACACCGGGGAGCTGTTTTTT.

This clonotype has a handful of counts. The chain recombines TRBV28 with TRBJ2-1, with D unresolved. CDR3 length: 12 residues. Trimming cost V 5 bases and J 10 bases, with 12 bases left between them. Germline lookup yields CDR1 MDHEN and CDR2 SYDVKM. DNA of the CDR3: TGTGCCAGCAGTCTGAGATCCCGGGAGCAGTTCTTC. It yields the protein CASSLRSREQFF.

In its sample, this clonotype was seen a few times. The chain couples TRBV5-1 to TRBJ1-4; no definite D call. This CDR3 spans 14 amino acids. Trimming cost V 1 base and J 0 bases, with 4 bases left between them. Germline V gene data show CDR1 as SGHRS and CDR2 as YFSETQ. DNA of the CDR3: TGCGCCAGCAGCTTGCTGCCAACTAATGAAAAACTGTTTTTT. Its protein product is CASSLLPTNEKLFF.

The chain combines TRBV20-1 with TRBJ1-5, with 7 positions matching TRBD1. Germline V gene sequence: CDR1 DFQATT, CDR2 SNEGSKA (reference sequence). The CDR3 is 17 residues long. J was trimmed by 0 bases and V by 5 bases; bases with no gene match: 13. The CDR3 loop is CSARPFRGVYSNQPQHF. DNA of the CDR3: TGCAGTGCTCGCCCTTTCAGGGGGGTCTATAGCAATCAGCCCCAGCATTTT.

This clonotype was picked up a small number of times. The chain links TRBV7-2 to TRBJ2-3; 10 nucleotides match TRBD2. The CDR3 consists of 16 residues. Germline values: CDR1 SGHTA, CDR2 FQGNSA. The junction had 6 bases not matched to a gene; V was cut back by 0 bases and J by 6 bases. CDR3 nucleotide sequence: TGTGCCAGCAGCTTAGCGGAACTAGCGGGATGGGATACGCAGTATTTT. This gives the protein CASSLAELAGWDTQYF.

This clonotype was seen repeatedly, ten times or more. The J gene is TRBJ2-7, the V gene TRBV12-3 or TRBV12-4, with D maybe TRBD1 (6 bases). V lost 2 bases and J lost 5, with 13 bases in between. The CDR3 has 14 residues. The CDR3 is CASSLQGSLDEQYF. The DNA of the CDR3 is TGTGCCAGCAGTTTACAGGGGAGTCTGGACGAGCAGTACTTC.

The rearrangement uses TRBV5-1 and TRBJ2-7; 7 positions match TRBD2. The CDR3 is made up of 15 amino acids. The germline gives CDR1 SGHRS, CDR2 YFSETQ. V was clipped by 0 bases and J by 3 bases; unmatched bases: 6. The DNA for the CDR3 is TGCGCCAGCAGCTTGGGCGGCGGGGGAGGCTACGAGCAGTACGTC. Translation gives CASSLGGGGGYEQYV.

This clonotype was recorded a few times. This chain connects TRBV7-2 to TRBJ2-1, with 15 positions matching TRBD2. CDR3 size: 17 residues. Germline CDR1 SGHTA, CDR2 FQGNSA. V was pared by 8 bases and J by 7 bases, with 12 bases of the junction left unmatched. As DNA, the CDR3 is TGTGCCAGCCTCCCCGGGACTAGCGGGAGGAATAGGAATGAGCAGTTCTTC. Amino acids: CASLPGTSGRNRNEQFF.

The J gene is TRBJ1-4, the V gene TRBV5-1, with D hard to call. The CDR3 has 13 residues. V was clipped by 2 bases and J by 4 bases, with 6 bases between them. Looked up from germline, CDR1 is SGHRS and CDR2 is YFSETQ. The DNA of the CDR3 is TGCGCCAGCAGCTTCGCGCTTAATGAAAAACTGTTTTTT. Protein: CASSFALNEKLFF.

This clonotype was found many times. The rearrangement uses TRBV3-1 and TRBJ2-1; 14 positions agree with TRBD2. The CDR3 runs 15 residues. Germline CDR1 and CDR2: LGHDT and YNNKEL (reference sequence). Unmatched junction bases numbered 3, after V lost 3 bases and J lost 8 bases. CDR3 region: CASSQGLAGVDEQFF. CDR3 nucleotides: TGTGCCAGCAGCCAGGGACTAGCGGGAGTCGATGAGCAGTTCTTC.

This sequence joins TRBV11-2 and TRBJ1-1, with D uncertain. The CDR3 sequence is 15 residues long. Per the germline V gene, CDR1 is SGHAT and CDR2 is FQNNGV. Trimming took off 1 base at V and 3 bases at J, with 12 bases between the two ends. The CDR3 coding sequence is TGTGCCAGCAGCTTAGGTACGGGGTGGGACACTGAAGCTTTCTTT. It specifies CASSLGTGWDTEAFF.

V is TRBV6-2 or TRBV6-3 and J is TRBJ2-1, with 8 positions matching TRBD1. Per the germline V gene, CDR1 is MNHEY and CDR2 is SVGEGT. Trimming cost V 10 bases and J 6 bases; bases outside gene matches: 11. The CDR3 covers 14 residues. The chain's CDR3 is CATSRGQGPNEQFF. The CDR3 DNA follows: TGTGCCACCTCGCGAGGACAGGGACCCAATGAGCAGTTCTTC.

CDR3 amino acids: CASSRPTGRTEAFF. CDR3 bases: TGTGCCAGCAGCCGACCTACAGGGAGGACTGAAGCTTTCTTT. V and J are TRBV5-6 and TRBJ1-1; D is possibly TRBD1 (6 bases). Germline lookup yields CDR1 SGHDT and CDR2 YYEEEE. V dropped 4 bases and J dropped 5 bases, with 15 bases sitting between them. The CDR3 loop spans 14 amino acids.

This clonotype came up a few times. The chain combines TRBV7-9 with TRBJ1-5; D is unresolved. This CDR3 spans 16 amino acids. V was shortened by 0 bases and J by 0 bases, with 9 bases between the two germline ends. Per germline, CDR1 SEHNR and CDR2 FQNEAQ (reference sequence). The CDR3 nucleotides are TGTGCCAGCAGCTTAGCGGGGAGTAGTAGCAATCAGCCCCAGCATTTT. As protein: CASSLAGSSSNQPQHF.

This clonotype was found once. V usage is TRBV6-1 and J usage is TRBJ1-6; 7 nucleotides agree with TRBD1. Trimming removed 7 bases from V and 7 bases from J; junction bases left unmatched: 10. CDR1 is MNHNS, CDR2 SASEGT, per germline. The CDR3 contains 15 residues. The CDR3 bases are TGTGCCAGCATCCTGGAACAGGGGCGCAATTCACCCCTCCACTTT. Amino acids: CASILEQGRNSPLHF.